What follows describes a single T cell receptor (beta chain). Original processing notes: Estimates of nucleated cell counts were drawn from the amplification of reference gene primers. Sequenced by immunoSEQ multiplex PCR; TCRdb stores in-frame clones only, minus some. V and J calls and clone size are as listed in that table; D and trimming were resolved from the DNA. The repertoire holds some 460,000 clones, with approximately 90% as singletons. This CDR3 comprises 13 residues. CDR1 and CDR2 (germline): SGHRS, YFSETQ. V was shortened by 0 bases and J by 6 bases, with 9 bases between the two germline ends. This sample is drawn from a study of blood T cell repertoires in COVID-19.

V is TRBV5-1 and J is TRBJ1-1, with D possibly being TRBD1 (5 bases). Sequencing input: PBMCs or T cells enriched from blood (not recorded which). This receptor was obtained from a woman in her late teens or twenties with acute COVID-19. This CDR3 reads CASSLERGAEAFF. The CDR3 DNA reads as TGCGCCAGCAGCTTGGAGCGGGGGGCTGAAGCTTTCTTT. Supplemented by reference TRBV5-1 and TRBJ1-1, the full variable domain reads KAGVTQTPRYLIKTRGQQVTLSCSPISGHRSVSWYQQTPGQGLQFLFEYFSETQRNKGNFPGRFSGRQFSNSRSEMNVSTLELGDSALYLCASSLERGAEAFFGQGTRLTVV.